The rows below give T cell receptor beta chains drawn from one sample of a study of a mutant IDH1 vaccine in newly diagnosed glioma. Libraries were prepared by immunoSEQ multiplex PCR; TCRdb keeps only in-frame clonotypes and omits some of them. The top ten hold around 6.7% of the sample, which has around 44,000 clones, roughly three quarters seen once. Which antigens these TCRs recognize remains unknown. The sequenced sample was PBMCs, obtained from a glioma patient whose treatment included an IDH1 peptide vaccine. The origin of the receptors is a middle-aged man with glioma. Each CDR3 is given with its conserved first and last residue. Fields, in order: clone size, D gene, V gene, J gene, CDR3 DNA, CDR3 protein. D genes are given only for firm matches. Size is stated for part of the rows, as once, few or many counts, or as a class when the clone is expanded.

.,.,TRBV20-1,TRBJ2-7,TGCAGTGGCGGAGTTCCCTACGAGCAGTACTTC,CSGGVPYEQYF
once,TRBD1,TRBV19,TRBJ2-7,TGTGCCAGTAGGGGGACAGGGGAGGGCTCCTACGAGCAGTACTTC,CASRGTGEGSYEQYF
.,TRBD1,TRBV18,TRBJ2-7,TGTGCCAGCTCACAACCGGGACAGGGGGCCTACGAGCAGTACTTC,CASSQPGQGAYEQYF
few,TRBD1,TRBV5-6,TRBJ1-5,TGTGCCAGCAGCTTGGGACAGGGGGCCTATAGCAATCAGCCCCAGCATTTT,CASSLGQGAYSNQPQHF
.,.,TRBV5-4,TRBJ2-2,TGTGCCAGCAGCTCCAATGACCGGACCGGGGAGCTGTTTTTT,CASSSNDRTGELFF
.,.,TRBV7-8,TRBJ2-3,TGTGCCAGCAGCTTAAGCGGGTCCACAGATACGCAGTATTTT,CASSLSGSTDTQYF
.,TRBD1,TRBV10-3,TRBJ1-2,TGTGCCATCAACGGACAGGGGGACTATGGCTACACCTTC,CAINGQGDYGYTF
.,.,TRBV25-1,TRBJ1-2,TGTGCCAGCAGTGTCTCCAACTATGGCTACACCTTC,CASSVSNYGYTF
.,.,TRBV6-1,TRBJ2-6,TGTGCCAGCAGGACCAGGGGTTCTGGGGCCAACGTCCTGACTTTC,CASRTRGSGANVLTF
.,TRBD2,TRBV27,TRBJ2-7,TGTGCCAGCAGTTCCTGGGGGACTAGCTCCTACGAGCAGTACTTC,CASSSWGTSSYEQYF
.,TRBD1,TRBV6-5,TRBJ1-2,TGTGCCAGCAGCAGACAGGGGGTTGACTATGGCTACACCTTC,CASSRQGVDYGYTF
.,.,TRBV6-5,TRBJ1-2,TGTGCCAGCAGTACGACAGCTAACTATGGCTACACCTTC,CASSTTANYGYTF
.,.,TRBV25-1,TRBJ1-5,TGTGCCAGCTCTAATTCAGGGAATCAGCCCCAGCATTTT,CASSNSGNQPQHF
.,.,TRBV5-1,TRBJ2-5,TGCGCCAGCAGCCTGCAGGGGTCGAAAGAGACCCAGTACTTC,CASSLQGSKETQYF
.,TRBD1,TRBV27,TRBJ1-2,TGTGCCAGCAGCTCGGACAGGGGGCATGGCTACACCTTC,CASSSDRGHGYTF
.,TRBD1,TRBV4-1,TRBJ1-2,TGCGCCAGCAGCCAAACCGGGACAGTCTATGGCTACACCTTC,CASSQTGTVYGYTF
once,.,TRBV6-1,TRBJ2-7,TGTGCCACCAAGGGTTATCCGGTTTCCCACGAGCAGTACTTC,CATKGYPVSHEQYF
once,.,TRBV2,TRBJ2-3,TGTGCCAGCAGTGATCAACGACATACGCAGTATTTT,CASSDQRHTQYF
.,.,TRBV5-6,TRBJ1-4,TGTGCCAGCAGCTTGTTCAGGGGTTATGAAAAACTGTTTTTT,CASSLFRGYEKLFF
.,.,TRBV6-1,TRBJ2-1,TGTGCCAGCAGTGAAGACTTGGACGGCAGCTCCTACAATGAGCAGTTCTTC,CASSEDLDGSSYNEQFF
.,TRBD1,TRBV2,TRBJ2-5,TGTGCCAGCAGCCGACAGGGGAGCGAGACCCAGTACTTC,CASSRQGSETQYF
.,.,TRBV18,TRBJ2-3,TGTGCCAGCTCACCACAGGGGATCATAGATACGCAGTATTTT,CASSPQGIIDTQYF
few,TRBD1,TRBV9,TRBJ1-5,TGTGCCAGCAGCGTACCTGGGACAGGCCAGCTTAATAGCAATCAGCCCCAGCATTTT,CASSVPGTGQLNSNQPQHF
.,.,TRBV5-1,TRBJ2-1,TGCGCCAGCAGCTTGGGCGCAGGGGGGTTAGGTGAGCAGTTCTTC,CASSLGAGGLGEQFF
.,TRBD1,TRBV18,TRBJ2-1,TGTGCCAGCTCACAGGGGGCAGGGTCCAACAATGAGCAGTTCTTC,CASSQGAGSNNEQFF
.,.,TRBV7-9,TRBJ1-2,TGTGCCAGCAGCTTAGGGGTGGCAGGGGCCTATGGCTACACCTTC,CASSLGVAGAYGYTF
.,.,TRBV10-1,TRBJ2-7,TGCGCCAGCAGTGGGGGCGACTCCTACGAGCAGTACTTC,CASSGGDSYEQYF
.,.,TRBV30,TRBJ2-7,TGTGCCTGGAGTGCACAGGCCTACGAGCAGTACTTC,CAWSAQAYEQYF
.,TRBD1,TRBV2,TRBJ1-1,TGTGCCAGCAGAGACAGGGATACTCGTAACACTGAAGCTTTCTTT,CASRDRDTRNTEAFF
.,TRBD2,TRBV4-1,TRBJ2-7,TGCGCCAGCAGCGCCACTAGCGGGGGGGCATACGAGCAGTACTTC,CASSATSGGAYEQYF
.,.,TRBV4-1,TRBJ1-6,TGCGCCAGCAGCCAAGATATGGGGTTCAGTTCACCCCTCCACTTT,CASSQDMGFSSPLHF
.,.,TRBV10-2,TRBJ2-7,TGCGCCAGCGCTGCAAGGGCCCCAGGGGACGAGCAGTACTTC,CASAARAPGDEQYF
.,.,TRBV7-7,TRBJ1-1,TGTGCTAGCAGCTCCCAGACCGGGGGGGCTTTCTTT,CASSSQTGGAFF
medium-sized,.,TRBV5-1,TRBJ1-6,TGCGCCAGCAGCTTGTACGGGGCCAATTCACCCCTCCACTTT,CASSLYGANSPLHF
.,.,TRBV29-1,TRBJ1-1,TGCAGCGTTGCAGGAACAGGTCTAACTGAAGCTTTCTTT,CSVAGTGLTEAFF
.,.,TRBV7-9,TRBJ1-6,TGTGCCAGCAGCCTACTGACAGGTGGAAGCTCCTATAATTCACCCCTCCACTTT,CASSLLTGGSSYNSPLHF
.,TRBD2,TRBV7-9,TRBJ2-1,TGTGCCAGCAGCTTAGCGAAAGCGGGGGGGCGATTCAATGAGCAGTTCTTC,CASSLAKAGGRFNEQFF
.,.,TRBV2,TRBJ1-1,TGTGCCAGCAGTTGGGCTACGAACACTGAAGCTTTCTTT,CASSWATNTEAFF
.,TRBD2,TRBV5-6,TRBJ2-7,TGTGCCAGCAGCCATCGTGGGGGGGACGAGCAGTACTTC,CASSHRGGDEQYF
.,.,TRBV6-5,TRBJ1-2,TGTGCCAGCAGTTACTCGAAGGGGGTCCCAAAGGGCTACACCTTC,CASSYSKGVPKGYTF
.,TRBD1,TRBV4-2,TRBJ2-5,TGTGCCAGCAGCCAAGGGGACAGTCGACAAGAGACCCAGTACTTC,CASSQGDSRQETQYF
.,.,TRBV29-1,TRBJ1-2,TGCAGCGTTGTTGGTGAGATGGACTATGGCTACACCTTC,CSVVGEMDYGYTF
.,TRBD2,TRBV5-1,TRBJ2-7,TGCGCCAGCAGCCCGGCGGGGGGGGCGAACTACGAGCAGTACTTC,CASSPAGGANYEQYF
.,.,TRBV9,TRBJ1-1,TGTGCCAGCAGCCCCCGGGCCGATCTGAACACTGAAGCTTTCTTT,CASSPRADLNTEAFF
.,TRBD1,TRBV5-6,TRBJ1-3,TGTGCCAGCACCGGACAGGGTATCTCTGGAAACACCATATATTTT,CASTGQGISGNTIYF
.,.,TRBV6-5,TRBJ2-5,TGTGCCAGCAGTTTACATAATGGGGAGCAGTACTTC,CASSLHNGEQYF
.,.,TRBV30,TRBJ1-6,TGTGCCGCTTCGGCCGACGGGAATTCACCCCTCCACTTT,CAASADGNSPLHF
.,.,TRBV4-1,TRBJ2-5,TGCGCCAGCAGCCAAGACGCCGGGACCTTATGGAAGACCCAGTACTTC,CASSQDAGTLWKTQYF
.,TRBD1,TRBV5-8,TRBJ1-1,TGTGCCAGCAGCTTGGGGGACAGGGTCTACACTGAAGCTTTCTTT,CASSLGDRVYTEAFF
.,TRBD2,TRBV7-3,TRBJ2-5,TGTGCCAGCAGTTTAGGCGGGGGGGCTCAGGAGACCCAGTACTTC,CASSLGGGAQETQYF
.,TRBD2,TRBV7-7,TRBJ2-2,TGTGCTAGCAGCCCAGTAGCGGGGGGGAACACCGGGGAGCTGTTTTTT,CASSPVAGGNTGELFF
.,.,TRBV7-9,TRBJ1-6,TGTGCCAGCAGCTTAGAACCGAAGAATTCACCCCTCCACTTT,CASSLEPKNSPLHF
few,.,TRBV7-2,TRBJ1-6,TGTGCCAGCAGCGCCTGGGGGTCACCCCTCCACTTT,CASSAWGSPLHF
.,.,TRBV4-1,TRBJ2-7,TGCGCCAGCAGCCAAGTTTCGGGGAACGAGCAGTACTTC,CASSQVSGNEQYF
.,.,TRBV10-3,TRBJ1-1,TGTGCCATCAGTGAGTCGCCGGGGCCGGACACTGAAGCTTTCTTT,CAISESPGPDTEAFF
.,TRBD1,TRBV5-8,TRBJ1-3,TGTGCCAGCAGCTCAGGGCGGGGACAGGGGATGCAAAGCTCTGGAAACACCATATATTTT,CASSSGRGQGMQSSGNTIYF
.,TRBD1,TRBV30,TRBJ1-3,TGTGCCTGGGGACAGGGGAGATCTGGAAACACCATATATTTT,CAWGQGRSGNTIYF
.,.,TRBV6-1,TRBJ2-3,TGTGCCAGCAGTGATCCCCCCACAGATACGCAGTATTTT,CASSDPPTDTQYF